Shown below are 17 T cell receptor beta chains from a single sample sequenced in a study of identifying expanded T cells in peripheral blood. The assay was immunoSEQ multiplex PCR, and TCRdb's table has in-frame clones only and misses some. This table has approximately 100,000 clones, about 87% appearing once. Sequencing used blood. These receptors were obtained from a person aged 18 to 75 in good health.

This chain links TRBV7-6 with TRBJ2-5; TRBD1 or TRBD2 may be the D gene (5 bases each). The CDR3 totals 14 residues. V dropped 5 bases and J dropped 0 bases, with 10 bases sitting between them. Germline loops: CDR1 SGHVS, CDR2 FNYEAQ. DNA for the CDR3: TGTGCCAGCAGCGCTCTGGGGGACCAAGAGACCCAGTACTTC. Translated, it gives CASSALGDQETQYF.

The CDR3 nucleotides read TGTGCCAGCAGCTTAGCCAGCCGCGAGCAGTACTTC. Translated, it gives CASSLASREQYF. The chain links TRBV7-3 to TRBJ2-7; D gene uncertain. V dropped 2 bases and J dropped 6 bases, with 8 bases sitting between them. This CDR3 is 12 amino acids long. Germline V gene data show CDR1 as SGHTA and CDR2 as FQGTGA.

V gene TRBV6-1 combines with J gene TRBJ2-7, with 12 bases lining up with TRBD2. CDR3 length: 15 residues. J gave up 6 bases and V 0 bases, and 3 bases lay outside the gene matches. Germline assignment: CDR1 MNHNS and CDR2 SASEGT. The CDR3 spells CASSEATSGRREQYF. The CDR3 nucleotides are TGTGCCAGCAGTGAAGCAACTAGCGGGAGGCGCGAGCAGTACTTC.

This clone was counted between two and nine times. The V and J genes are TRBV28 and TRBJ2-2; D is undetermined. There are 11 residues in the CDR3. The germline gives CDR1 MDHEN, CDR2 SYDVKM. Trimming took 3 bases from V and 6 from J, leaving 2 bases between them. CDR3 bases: TGTGCCAGCAGTTTCTCCGGGGAGCTGTTTTTT. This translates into CASSFSGELFF.

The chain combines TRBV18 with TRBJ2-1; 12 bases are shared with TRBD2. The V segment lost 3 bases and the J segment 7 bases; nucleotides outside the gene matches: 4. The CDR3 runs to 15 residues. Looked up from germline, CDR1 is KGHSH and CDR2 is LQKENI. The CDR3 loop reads CASSPLAGGDNEQFF. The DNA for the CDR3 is TGTGCCAGCTCACCGCTAGCGGGGGGGGATAATGAGCAGTTCTTC.

For the CDR3, the DNA is TGTGCCAGTAGTATTTCACATTATGGCTACACCTTC. Its translation is CASSISHYGYTF. This rearrangement joins TRBV19 to TRBJ1-2, with D unclear. The V end was cut by 3 bases, the J end by 5 bases, with 7 bases between. Germline CDR1 is LNHDA and CDR2 is SQIVND (reference sequence). The CDR3 runs 12 residues.

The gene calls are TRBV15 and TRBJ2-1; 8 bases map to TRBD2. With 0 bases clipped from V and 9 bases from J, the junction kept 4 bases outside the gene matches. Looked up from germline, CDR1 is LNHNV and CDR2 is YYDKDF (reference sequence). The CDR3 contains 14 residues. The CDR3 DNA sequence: TGTGCCACCAGCAGAGAAAATAGCGGGATTGAGCAGTTCTTC. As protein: CATSRENSGIEQFF.

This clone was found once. DNA of the CDR3: TGTGCCTGGAGTGTACGATCGCGAGAGACCCAGTACTTC. Translation: CAWSVRSRETQYF. The chain combines TRBV30 with TRBJ2-5; unclear D gene. The CDR3 is 13 residues long. The germline V gene has CDR1 GTSNPN and CDR2 SVGIG (reference sequence). V lost 0 bases to trimming and J lost 4 bases, with 9 bases between them. The full variable domain, in which reference TRBV30 and TRBJ2-5 provide the parts outside the CDR3, is SQTIHQWPATLVQPVGSPLSLECTVEGTSNPNLYWYRQAAGRGLQLLFYSVGIGQISSEVPQNLSASRPQDRQFILSSKKLLLSDSGFYLCAWSVRSRETQYFGPGTRLLVL.

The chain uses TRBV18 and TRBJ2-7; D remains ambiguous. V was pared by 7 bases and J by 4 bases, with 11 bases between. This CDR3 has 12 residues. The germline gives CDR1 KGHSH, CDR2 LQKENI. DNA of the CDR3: TGTGCCAGCTTTAGCCAGCCTTACGAGCAGTACTTC. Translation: CASFSQPYEQYF.

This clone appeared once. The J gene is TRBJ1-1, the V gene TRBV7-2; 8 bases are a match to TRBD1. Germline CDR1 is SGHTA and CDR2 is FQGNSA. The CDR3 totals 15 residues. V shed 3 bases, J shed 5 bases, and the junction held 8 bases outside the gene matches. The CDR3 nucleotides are TGTGCCAGCAGCTTCTCGACAGGGGTACATACTGAAGCTTTCTTT. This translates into CASSFSTGVHTEAFF.

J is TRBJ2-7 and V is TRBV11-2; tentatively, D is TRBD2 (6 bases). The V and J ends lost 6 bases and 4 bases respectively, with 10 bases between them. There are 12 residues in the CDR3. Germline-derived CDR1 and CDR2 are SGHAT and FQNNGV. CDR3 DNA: TGTGCCAGCAGGGCTAGCGCGTACGAGCAGTACTTC. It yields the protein CASRASAYEQYF.

The CDR3 spells CASSFEERRNSPLHF. DNA of the CDR3: TGCGCCAGCAGCTTCGAGGAGCGACGGAATTCACCCCTCCACTTT. V gene TRBV5-1 combines with J gene TRBJ1-6; D not certain. This CDR3 spans 15 amino acids. Germline-derived CDR1 and CDR2 are SGHRS and YFSETQ. The V gene lost 2 bases and the J gene lost 7 bases, with 13 bases spanning the gap.

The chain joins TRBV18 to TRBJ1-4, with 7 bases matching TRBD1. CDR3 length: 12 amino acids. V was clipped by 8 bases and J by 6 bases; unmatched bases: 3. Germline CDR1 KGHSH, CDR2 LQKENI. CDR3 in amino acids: CASRGTDEKLFF. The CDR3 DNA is TGTGCCAGCCGCGGGACAGATGAAAAACTGTTTTTT.

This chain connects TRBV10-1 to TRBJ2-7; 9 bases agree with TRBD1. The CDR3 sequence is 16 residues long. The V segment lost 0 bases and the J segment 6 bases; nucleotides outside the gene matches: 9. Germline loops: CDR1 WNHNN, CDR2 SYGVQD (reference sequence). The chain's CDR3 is CASSESDGTGKGEQYF. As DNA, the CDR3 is TGCGCCAGCAGTGAGTCGGACGGGACAGGGAAGGGCGAGCAGTACTTC.

As DNA, the CDR3 is TGTGCCAGCAGTGAACGCGGACAGGATAGCTCCTACGAGCAGTACTTC. This gives the protein CASSERGQDSSYEQYF. The V gene is TRBV2, the J gene TRBJ2-7; 7 bases are shared with TRBD1. This CDR3 is 16 amino acids long. Germline CDR1 SNHLY, CDR2 FYNNEI. The V gene end was trimmed by 2 bases and the J gene end by 0 bases; junction bases not matched to a gene: 7.

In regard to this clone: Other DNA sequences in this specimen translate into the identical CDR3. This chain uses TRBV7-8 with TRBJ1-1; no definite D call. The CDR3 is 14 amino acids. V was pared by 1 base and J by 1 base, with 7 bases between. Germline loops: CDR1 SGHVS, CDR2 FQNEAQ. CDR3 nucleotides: TGTGCCAGCAGCTTAGGTCCGGGGAACACTGAAGCTTTCTTT. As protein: CASSLGPGNTEAFF.

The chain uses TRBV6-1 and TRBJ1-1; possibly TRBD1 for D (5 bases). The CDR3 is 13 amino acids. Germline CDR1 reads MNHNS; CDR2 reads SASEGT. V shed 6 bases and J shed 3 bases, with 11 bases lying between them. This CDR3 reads CASSPDSYTEAFF. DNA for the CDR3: TGTGCCAGCAGCCCAGACAGTTACACTGAAGCTTTCTTT.